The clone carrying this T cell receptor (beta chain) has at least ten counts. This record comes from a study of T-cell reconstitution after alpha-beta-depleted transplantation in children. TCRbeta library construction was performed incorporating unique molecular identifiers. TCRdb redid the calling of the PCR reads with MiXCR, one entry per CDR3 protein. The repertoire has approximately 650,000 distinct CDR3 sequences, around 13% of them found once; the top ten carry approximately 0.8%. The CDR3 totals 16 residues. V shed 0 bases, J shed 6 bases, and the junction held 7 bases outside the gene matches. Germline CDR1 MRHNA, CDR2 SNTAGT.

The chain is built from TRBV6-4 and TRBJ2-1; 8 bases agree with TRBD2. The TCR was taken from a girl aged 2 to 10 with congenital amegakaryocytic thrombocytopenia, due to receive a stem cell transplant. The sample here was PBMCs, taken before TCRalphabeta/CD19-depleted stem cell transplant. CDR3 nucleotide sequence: TGTGCCAGCAGTGACTCGATGATAGCGGGGTTCAATGAGCAGTTCTTC. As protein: CASSDSMIAGFNEQFF.